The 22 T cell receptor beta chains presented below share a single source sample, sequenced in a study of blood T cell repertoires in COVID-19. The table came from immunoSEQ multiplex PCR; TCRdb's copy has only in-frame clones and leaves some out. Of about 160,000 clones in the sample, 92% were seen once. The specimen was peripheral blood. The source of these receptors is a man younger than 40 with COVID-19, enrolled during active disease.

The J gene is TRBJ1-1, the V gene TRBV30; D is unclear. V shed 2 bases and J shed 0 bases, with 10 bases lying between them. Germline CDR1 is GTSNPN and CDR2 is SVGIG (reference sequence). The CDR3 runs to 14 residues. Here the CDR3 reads CAWSNGGLNTEAFF. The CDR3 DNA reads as TGTGCCTGGAGTAACGGTGGTCTGAACACTGAAGCTTTCTTT.

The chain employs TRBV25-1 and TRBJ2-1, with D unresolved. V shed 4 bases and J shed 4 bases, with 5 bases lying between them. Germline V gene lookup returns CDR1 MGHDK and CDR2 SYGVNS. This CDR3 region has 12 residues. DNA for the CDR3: TGTGCCAGCAGTGGTTATTACAATGAGCAGTTCTTC. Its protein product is CASSGYYNEQFF.

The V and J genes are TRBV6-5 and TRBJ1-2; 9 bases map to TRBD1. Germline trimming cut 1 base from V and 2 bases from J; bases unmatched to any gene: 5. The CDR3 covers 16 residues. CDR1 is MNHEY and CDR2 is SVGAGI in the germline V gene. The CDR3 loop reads CASSYLSGQGNYGYTF. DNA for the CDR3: TGTGCCAGCAGTTACTTGAGCGGACAGGGGAACTATGGCTACACCTTC.

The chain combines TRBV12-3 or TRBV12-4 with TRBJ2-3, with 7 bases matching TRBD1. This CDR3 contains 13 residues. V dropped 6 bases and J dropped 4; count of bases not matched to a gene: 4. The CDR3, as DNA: TGTGCCAGCAGCCCCACAGGGGCAGATACGCAGTATTTT. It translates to CASSPTGADTQYF.

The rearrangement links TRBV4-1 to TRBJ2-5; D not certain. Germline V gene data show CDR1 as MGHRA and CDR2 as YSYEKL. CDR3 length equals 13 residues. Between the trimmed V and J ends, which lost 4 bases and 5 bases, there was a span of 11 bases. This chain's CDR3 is CASSPVVGETQYF. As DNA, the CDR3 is TGCGCCAGCAGCCCAGTCGTCGGGGAGACCCAGTACTTC.

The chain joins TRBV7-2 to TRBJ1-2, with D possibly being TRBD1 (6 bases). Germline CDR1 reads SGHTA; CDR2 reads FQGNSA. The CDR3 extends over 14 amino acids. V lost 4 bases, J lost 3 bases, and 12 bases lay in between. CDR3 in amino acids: CASSSQGSYYGYTF. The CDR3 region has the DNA TGTGCCAGCAGCTCACAGGGAAGCTACTATGGCTACACCTTC.

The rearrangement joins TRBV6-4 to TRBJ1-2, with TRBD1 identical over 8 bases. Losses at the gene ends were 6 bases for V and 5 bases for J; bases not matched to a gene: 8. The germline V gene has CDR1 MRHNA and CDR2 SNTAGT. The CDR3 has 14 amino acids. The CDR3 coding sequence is TGTGCCAGCAGCGTTGGGACAGGCGGTTATGGCTACACCTTC. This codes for CASSVGTGGYGYTF.

CDR3 loop: CASSRFDEQFF. The CDR3 nucleotides read TGTGCCAGCAGCCGTTTCGATGAGCAGTTCTTC. The V call is TRBV11-2, the J call TRBJ2-1; D gene unclear. The CDR3 is made up of 11 amino acids. V lost 5 bases and J 8 bases, leaving 7 bases between the germline ends. The germline gives CDR1 SGHAT, CDR2 FQNNGV. Combining the CDR3 with reference TRBV11-2 and TRBJ2-1 gives the whole variable domain EAGVAQSPRYKIIEKRQSVAFWCNPISGHATLYWYQQILGQGPKLLIQFQNNGVVDDSQLPKDRFSAERLKGVDSTLKIQPAKLEDSAVYLCASSRFDEQFFGPGTRLTVL.

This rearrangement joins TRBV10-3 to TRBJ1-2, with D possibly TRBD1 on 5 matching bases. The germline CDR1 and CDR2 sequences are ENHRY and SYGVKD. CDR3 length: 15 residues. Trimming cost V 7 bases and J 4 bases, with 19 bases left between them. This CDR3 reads CAITDQGTNVYGYTF. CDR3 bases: TGTGCCATCACCGATCAGGGTACTAACGTCTATGGCTACACCTTC.

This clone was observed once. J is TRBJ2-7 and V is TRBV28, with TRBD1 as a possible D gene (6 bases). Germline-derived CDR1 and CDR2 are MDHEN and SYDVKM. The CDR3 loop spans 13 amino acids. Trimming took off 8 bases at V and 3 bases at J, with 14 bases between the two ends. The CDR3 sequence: CASHPTGNYEQYF. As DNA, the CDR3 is TGTGCCAGCCATCCAACAGGGAACTACGAGCAGTACTTC.

The CDR3, as DNA: TGTGCCAGCAGCCCGAGGGGATCTCGACAGGGGTACAATGAGCAGTTCTTC. It codes for CASSPRGSRQGYNEQFF. The V and J genes are TRBV9 and TRBJ2-1; TRBD1 agrees at 8 bases. This CDR3 has 17 residues. The J segment lost 4 bases and the V segment lost 4 bases, leaving 13 bases of the junction unmatched. Germline CDR1 and CDR2: SGDLS and YYNGEE.

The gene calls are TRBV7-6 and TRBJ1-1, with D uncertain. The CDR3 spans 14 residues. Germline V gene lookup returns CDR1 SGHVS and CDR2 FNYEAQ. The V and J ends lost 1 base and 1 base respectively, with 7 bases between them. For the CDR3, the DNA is TGTGCCAGCAGCTTAGTTCCTACGAACACTGAAGCTTTCTTT. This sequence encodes CASSLVPTNTEAFF.

Here the CDR3 reads CASSFAGDGNEQFF. The DNA for the CDR3 is TGCGCCAGCAGCTTCGCGGGAGACGGCAATGAGCAGTTCTTC. J is TRBJ2-1 and V is TRBV5-1, with TRBD2 identical over 7 bases. Germline V gene sequence: CDR1 SGHRS, CDR2 YFSETQ. V gave up 2 bases and J gave up 6 bases; unmatched junction bases: 5. The CDR3 loop spans 14 amino acids.

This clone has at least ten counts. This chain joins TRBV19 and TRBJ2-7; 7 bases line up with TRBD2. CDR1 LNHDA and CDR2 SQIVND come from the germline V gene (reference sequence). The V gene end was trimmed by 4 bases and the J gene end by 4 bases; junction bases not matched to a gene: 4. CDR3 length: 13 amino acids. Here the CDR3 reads CASSTGRGYEQYF. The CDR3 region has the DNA TGTGCCAGTAGTACAGGGAGGGGTTACGAGCAGTACTTC.

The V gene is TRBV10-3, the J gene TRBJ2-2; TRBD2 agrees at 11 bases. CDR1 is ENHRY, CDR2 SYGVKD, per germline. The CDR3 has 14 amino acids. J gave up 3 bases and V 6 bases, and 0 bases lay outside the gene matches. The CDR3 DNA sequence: TGTGCCATCAGGACTAGCGGGGACACCGGGGAGCTGTTTTTT. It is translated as CAIRTSGDTGELFF.

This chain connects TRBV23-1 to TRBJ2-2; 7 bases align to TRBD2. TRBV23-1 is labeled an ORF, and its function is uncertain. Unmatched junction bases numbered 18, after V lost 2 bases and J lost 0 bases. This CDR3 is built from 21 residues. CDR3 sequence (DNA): TGCGCCAGCAGTCAACCGCCAGCGGGACCCAGGGAGAGCGCGAACACCGGGGAGCTGTTTTTT. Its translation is CASSQPPAGPRESANTGELFF.

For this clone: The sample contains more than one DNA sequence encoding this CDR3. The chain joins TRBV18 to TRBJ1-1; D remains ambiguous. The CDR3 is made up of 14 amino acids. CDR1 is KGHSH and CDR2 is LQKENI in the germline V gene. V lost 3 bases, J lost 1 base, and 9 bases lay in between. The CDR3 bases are TGTGCCAGCTCACCGCGGCAAGAGAACACTGAAGCTTTCTTT. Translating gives CASSPRQENTEAFF.

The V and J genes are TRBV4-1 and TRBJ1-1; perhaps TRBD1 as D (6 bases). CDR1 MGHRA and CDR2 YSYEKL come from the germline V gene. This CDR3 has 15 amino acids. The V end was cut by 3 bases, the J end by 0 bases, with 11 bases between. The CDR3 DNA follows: TGCGCCAGCAGCCACACACAGGGTTTGAACACTGAAGCTTTCTTT. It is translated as CASSHTQGLNTEAFF.

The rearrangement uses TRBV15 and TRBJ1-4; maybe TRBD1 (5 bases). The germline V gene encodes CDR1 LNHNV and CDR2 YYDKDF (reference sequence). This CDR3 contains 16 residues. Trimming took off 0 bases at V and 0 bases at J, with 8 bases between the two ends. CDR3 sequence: CATSRDPGATNEKLFF. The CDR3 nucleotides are TGTGCCACCAGCAGAGATCCGGGGGCAACTAATGAAAAACTGTTTTTT.

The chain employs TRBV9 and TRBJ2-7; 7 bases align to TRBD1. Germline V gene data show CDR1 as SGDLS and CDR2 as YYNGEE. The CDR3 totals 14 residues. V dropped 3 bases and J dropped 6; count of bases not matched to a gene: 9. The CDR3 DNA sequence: TGTGCCAGCAGCGCACAGGACAGGACCTTCGAGCAGTACTTC. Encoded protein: CASSAQDRTFEQYF.

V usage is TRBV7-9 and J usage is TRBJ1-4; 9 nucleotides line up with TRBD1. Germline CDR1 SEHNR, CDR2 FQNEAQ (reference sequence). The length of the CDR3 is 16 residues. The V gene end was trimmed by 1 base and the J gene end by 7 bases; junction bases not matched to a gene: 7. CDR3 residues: CASSLGTGGAFEKLFF. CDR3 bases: TGTGCCAGCAGCTTAGGTACAGGGGGCGCATTTGAAAAACTGTTTTTT. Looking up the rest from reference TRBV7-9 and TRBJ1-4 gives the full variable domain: DTGVSQNPRHKITKRGQNVTFRCDPISEHNRLYWYRQTLGQGPEFLTYFQNEAQLEKSRLLSDRFSAERPKGSFSTLEIQRTEQGDSAMYLCASSLGTGGAFEKLFFGSGTQLSVL.

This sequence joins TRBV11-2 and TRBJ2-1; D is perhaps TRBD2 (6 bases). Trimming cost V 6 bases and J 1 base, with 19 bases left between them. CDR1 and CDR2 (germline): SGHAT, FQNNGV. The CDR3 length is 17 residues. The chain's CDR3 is CASSTEFGRGSYNEQFF. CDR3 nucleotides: TGTGCCAGCAGTACGGAGTTTGGCCGGGGGTCCTACAATGAGCAGTTCTTC.